The 9 T cell receptor beta chains below were found in one sample sequenced in a study of cytomegalovirus exposure and HLA in healthy donors. The PCR was carried out with 60 Vbeta primers and 13 Jbeta primers. Measured with immunoSEQ multiplex PCR; TCRdb has only the in-frame clones, and not every one. Here the sample spans about 150,000 clones, roughly 63% being singletons. Sequences were obtained from PBMCs. The receptors derive from a woman aged 60-75 years in good health and CMV-seropositive.

This chain uses TRBV5-1 with TRBJ2-3; D may be TRBD2 (5 bases). Trimming removed 3 bases from V and 0 bases from J, with 11 bases in between. Germline values: CDR1 SGHRS, CDR2 YFSETQ. CDR3 length equals 15 residues. The CDR3 region is CASSSYEGSTDTQYF. The DNA for the CDR3 is TGCGCCAGCAGCTCGTACGAGGGTAGCACAGATACGCAGTATTTT.

The genes are TRBV6-5 and TRBJ2-7, with D perhaps matching TRBD2 (6 bases). The CDR3 totals 13 residues. Germline V gives CDR1 MNHEY, CDR2 SVGAGI. V shed 3 bases and J shed 5 bases, with 11 bases lying between them. The CDR3 nucleotides are TGTGCCAGCAGTTATTTTTGGGAGGACGAGCAGTACTTC. Amino acid sequence: CASSYFWEDEQYF.

J is TRBJ1-5 and V is TRBV30, with a weak D call TRBD1 (5 bases). Looked up from germline, CDR1 is GTSNPN and CDR2 is SVGIG (reference sequence). The CDR3 spans 13 residues. Trimming took 1 base from V and 9 from J, leaving 13 bases between them. CDR3 nucleotides: TGTGCCTGGAGTGAAGACAGTGCTTGGCCCCAGCATTTT. It codes for CAWSEDSAWPQHF.

V gene TRBV30 combines with J gene TRBJ1-1, with 7 bases identical to TRBD1. The V segment lost 2 bases and the J segment 1 base; nucleotides outside the gene matches: 1. Germline V gene data show CDR1 as GTSNPN and CDR2 as SVGIG (reference sequence). The CDR3 sequence is 13 residues long. The CDR3 DNA follows: TGTGCCTGGAGTTGGACAGGGAACACTGAAGCTTTCTTT. Protein: CAWSWTGNTEAFF.

The sample holds one count of this clone. The chain couples TRBV7-6 to TRBJ2-3; TRBD2 is a possible D gene (6 bases). This CDR3 region has 14 residues. Germline CDR1 reads SGHVS; CDR2 reads FNYEAQ. The V gene lost 5 bases and the J gene lost 8 bases, with 17 bases spanning the gap. The CDR3: CASSREDEMSTQYF. As DNA, the CDR3 is TGTGCCAGCAGCAGGGAGGACGAGATGAGTACGCAGTATTTT.

Only one count was recorded for this clone. The chain uses TRBV5-1 and TRBJ1-4; D may be TRBD1 (5 bases). The CDR3 is 17 amino acids. Germline loops: CDR1 SGHRS, CDR2 YFSETQ. The V end lost 3 bases, the J end lost 3 bases, and 18 bases lay between the germline ends. Here the CDR3 reads CASSYDPQGMANEKLFF. CDR3 in DNA: TGCGCCAGCAGCTATGACCCTCAGGGCATGGCTAATGAAAAACTGTTTTTT.

V is TRBV5-1 and J is TRBJ1-2, with D possibly matching TRBD1 (6 bases). The germline CDR1 and CDR2 sequences are SGHRS and YFSETQ. The V end was cut by 2 bases, the J end by 4 bases, with 12 bases between. This CDR3 comprises 14 residues. CDR3 sequence: CASSFQGSSYGYTF. As DNA, the CDR3 is TGCGCCAGCAGCTTTCAGGGGTCGAGCTATGGCTACACCTTC.

This clone appeared a few times. The V gene is TRBV4-3, the J gene TRBJ2-1; tentatively, D is TRBD2 (6 bases). The CDR3 contains 17 residues. The V and J ends lost 0 bases and 3 bases respectively, with 15 bases between them. Germline values: CDR1 LGHNA, CDR2 YSLEER. CDR3 sequence reads: CASSQELVRGNYNEQFF. The CDR3 nucleotides read TGCGCCAGCAGCCAAGAACTGGTGCGGGGCAACTACAATGAGCAGTTCTTC.

V gene TRBV6-5 combines with J gene TRBJ2-7; D is uncertain. The germline CDR1 and CDR2 sequences are MNHEY and SVGAGI. V was cut by 4 bases and J by 3 bases, with 10 bases left in between. The CDR3 runs to 13 residues. This chain's CDR3 is CASSLRDNYEQYF. The CDR3 DNA follows: TGTGCCAGCAGTTTACGTGACAACTACGAGCAGTACTTC.